A selection of T cell receptor beta chains follows, all from one sample in a study of blood T cell repertoires in COVID-19. TCRdb keeps only in-frame clones here, not all; method: immunoSEQ multiplex PCR. The repertoire holds approximately 210,000 clones, with around four fifths as singletons. Material: peripheral blood. The receptors were gathered from a man aged 30-40 years with active or convalescent COVID-19. Each CDR3 is given with its conserved first and last residue. D genes are given only for firm matches. Clone sizes are given selectively: once, few, many, or a class where the clone is expanded.

clone size | J gene | D gene | V gene | CDR3 DNA | CDR3 protein
. | TRBJ2-3 | . | TRBV5-4 | TGTGCCAGCAGCCGTAGCGTGGATACGCAGTATTTT | CASSRSVDTQYF
. | TRBJ2-7 | TRBD1 | TRBV11-3 | TGTGCCAGCAGCTTAGGTGGGACAGGGGACGAGCAGTACTTC | CASSLGGTGDEQYF
. | TRBJ2-1 | TRBD2 | TRBV5-8 | TGTGCCAGCAGCTTCCTGGGAAGCGGGGGGGGGAATGAGCAGTTCTTC | CASSFLGSGGGNEQFF
. | TRBJ1-3 | . | TRBV28 | TGTGCCAGCAGTTTACCACAGGTGTCAGGAAACACCATATATTTT | CASSLPQVSGNTIYF
. | TRBJ2-5 | TRBD2 | TRBV7-3 | TGTGCCAGCAGCTTAGCTAGCGGGAGTTATGAGACCCAGTACTTC | CASSLASGSYETQYF
many | TRBJ2-3 | . | TRBV5-1 | TGCGCCAGCAGCTTAGCTGTCGGAGGTGCAGATACGCAGTATTTT | CASSLAVGGADTQYF
few | TRBJ2-7 | TRBD2 | TRBV27 | TGTGCCAGCAGGGGAGCGGGATCCTACGAGCAGTACTTC | CASRGAGSYEQYF
once | TRBJ2-5 | TRBD2 | TRBV29-1 | TGCAGCGTCGGGACTAGCGGGGGGGCAGAGACCCAGTACTTC | CSVGTSGGAETQYF
few | TRBJ1-6 | . | TRBV6-5 | TGTGCCAGCAGTTACTTGGGACAATCACCCCTCCACTTT | CASSYLGQSPLHF
few | TRBJ2-7 | . | TRBV7-9 | TGTGCCAGCAGCTTAGTTGGCCCCATGCACGAGCAGTACTTC | CASSLVGPMHEQYF
. | TRBJ1-6 | . | TRBV5-1 | TGCGCCAGCAGCTTGGAGCCACAGCAGAACTCACCCCTCCACTTT | CASSLEPQQNSPLHF
. | TRBJ1-2 | . | TRBV3-1/TRBV3-2 | TGTGCCAGCAGCCGGGACACGGCTAACTATGGCTACACCTTC | CASSRDTANYGYTF
. | TRBJ2-1 | . | TRBV28 | TGTGCCAGCAGTCCCGCGAGCTCAGGGCCCTACAATGAGCAGTTCTTC | CASSPASSGPYNEQFF
. | TRBJ2-7 | . | TRBV21-1 | TGTGCCAGCAGCAAACATGCGGGGAGCGGGAGGGTCGAGCAGTACTTC | CASSKHAGSGRVEQYF
once | TRBJ2-1 | TRBD1 | TRBV9 | TGTGCCAGCAGCGTAGCCCCAGCAGGGGGCGATGAGCAGTTCTTC | CASSVAPAGGDEQFF
once | TRBJ2-5 | TRBD2 | TRBV18 | TGTGCCAGCTCACCGGCGGGAGGGCCGGAGACCCAGTACTTC | CASSPAGGPETQYF
. | TRBJ2-2 | TRBD1 | TRBV7-2 | TGTGCCAGCAGCTTACGGACAGGGCAGGGGACCGGGGAGCTGTTTTTT | CASSLRTGQGTGELFF
. | TRBJ1-2 | . | TRBV6-5 | TGTGCCAGCAGTTCCCCAGGGGTCTATGGCTACACCTTC | CASSSPGVYGYTF
. | TRBJ1-1 | . | TRBV5-1 | TGCGCCAGCAGCTTGAACAGGGCCTTGAACACTGAAGCTTTCTTT | CASSLNRALNTEAFF
once | TRBJ1-6 | . | TRBV14 | TGTGCCAGCAGCCAGGATAGGGTTCGGGACTCCGCCCTTGTCTATAATTCACCCCTCCACTTT | CASSQDRVRDSALVYNSPLHF
. | TRBJ2-4 | TRBD1 | TRBV9 | TGTGCCAGCAGCACCGCCGGGACAGGGATCTTCGACATTCAGTACTTC | CASSTAGTGIFDIQYF